The sequence of this T cell receptor (beta chain) was determined in a study of blood T cell repertoires in COVID-19 (dated by TCRdb to 2020 to 2021). With respect to the entire study: Samples covering the acute and convalescent phases of COVID-19 were provided by collaborators in the United States, Italy and Spain. HLA class I and class II types, where available, came from metadata supplied by the sample provider rather than from assay-based typing. Nearly every sample came with metadata listing a de-identified subject ID, COVID-19 status, age in years and sex. Subjects who had been exposed to COVID-19, were actively infected with it, or had recovered from it provided the deeply sampled blood TCRbeta repertoires that made up the dataset. The material from the prospective study consisted of cDNA or gDNA derived from T cells, B-cell-depleted T cells, or PBMCs. The samples were drawn from two sources: the first 160 participants of the ongoing ImmuneRACE study, and 1,200 or so subjects contributed by 6 global collaborators. A freely available public database, intended as a resource for researchers studying the immune response to SARS-CoV-2, is where the repertoires were released.

Details on this clone: It has no known antigen specificity. No qualities accompany the bases; no much larger clone lies one base away.

Whole blood was collected in K2EDTA tubes by collaborating institutions according to the institutions' own protocols. For TCRbeta analysis, collaborator samples were shipped as frozen whole blood, as isolated PBMCs, or as DNA extracted from either sample type. The germline V end is reduced by 5 bases and the J end by 3 bases; junction bases left unmatched: 6. Inclusive of the bounding cysteine and phenylalanine, the CDR3 is 14 residues long. The kept DNA is CDR3 alone, 42 bases in frame from the first base. The germline V gene (reference sequence) provides CDR1 MNHNY and CDR2 SVGAGI. The paper's findings and limits, for the study overall: The amount of clinical and demographic metadata varied by source and participant and was provided uncurated.

The immunoSEQ Assay, a bias-controlled multiplex PCR, was used to amplify TCRbeta CDR3 regions from genomic DNA. Concerning the study's data processing: The number of nucleated cells in each sample was estimated from the amplification of reference gene primers within the assay. To quantify the absolute abundance of each unique TCRbeta CDR3 rearrangement, sequence reads were collapsed and filtered. For each sample, productive Simpson clonality was calculated as the square root of Simpson's diversity index across productive rearrangements. Drawn from immuneACCESS, this table holds only the in-frame rearrangements with V and J called that TCRdb kept. Clones are partly lost; checked studies trace under half to an unresolved V gene and leave the rest unexplained. The V and J calls and clone size are taken from that table; D and trimming were inferred from the DNA. The sample includes about 380,000 clones, with almost 90% observed a single time. Jointly, the top ten make up 6% to 7.5% of the sample.

The rearrangement combines TRBV6-6 with TRBJ1-1; 7 of the junction bases match TRBD1. The sequence derives from a man in his late teens or twenties with active or convalescent COVID-19. Sequencing was carried out using peripheral blood. The nucleotide sequence is TGTGCCAGCAGTCGCCGGGACAGCCACACTGAAGCTTTCTTT. Its translation is CASSRRDSHTEAFF.